This T cell receptor (beta chain) appears in the sequencing data of a study of T-cell reconstitution after alpha-beta-depleted transplantation in children. Study outcomes and limitations: Alpha-beta T cells present about two months after transplant were reported to originate from several hundred expanded graft clones. From surviving recipient T cells and thymic progenitors came the high day-60 TCRbeta diversity observed in some patients.

As for this clonotype: The antigen is unknown.

This CDR3 region has 15 residues. V gave up 4 bases and J gave up 4 bases; unmatched junction bases: 7. Germline V lookup: CDR1 SGHTA, CDR2 FQGNSA. Preparation of the TCRbeta library involved a method that used unique molecular identifiers. MiXCR was run by TCRdb on the PCR reads, yielding one entry per CDR3 protein. The sample includes some 140,000 distinct CDR3 sequences, about 9.6% seen only once; the top ten take approximately 25%. The TCR originated in a girl less than two years old who had a stem cell transplant for combined immunodeficiency, so the T cells may come from the graft donor. Sequenced material: PBMCs, mostly from graft donor cells, taken 180 days after TCRalphabeta/CD19-depleted stem cell transplant. V and J are TRBV7-2 and TRBJ2-5, with 9 bases fitting TRBD1. CDR3 DNA sequence: TGTGCCAGCAGCTGGGCCGGGACAGGGCGAGAGACCCAGTACTTC. The encoded protein is CASSWAGTGRETQYF.